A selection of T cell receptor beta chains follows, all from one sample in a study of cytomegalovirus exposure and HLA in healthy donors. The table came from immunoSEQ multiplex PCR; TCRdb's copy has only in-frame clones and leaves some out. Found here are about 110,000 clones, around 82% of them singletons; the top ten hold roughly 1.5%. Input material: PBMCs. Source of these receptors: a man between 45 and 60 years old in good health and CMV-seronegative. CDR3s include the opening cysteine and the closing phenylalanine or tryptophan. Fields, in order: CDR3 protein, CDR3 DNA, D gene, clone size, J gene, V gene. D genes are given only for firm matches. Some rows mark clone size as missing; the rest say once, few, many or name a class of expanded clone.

CDR3 protein: CASSSDRNTEAFF; CDR3 DNA: TGTGCCAGCAGCTCGGACAGGAACACTGAAGCTTTCTTT; D gene: NA; clone size: NA; J gene: TRBJ1-1; V gene: TRBV11-1
CDR3 protein: CATSRDKDLGQGNYEQYF; CDR3 DNA: TGTGCCACCAGCAGAGATAAAGACCTAGGACAGGGAAACTACGAGCAGTACTTC; D gene: TRBD1; clone size: NA; J gene: TRBJ2-7; V gene: TRBV15
CDR3 protein: CAWSAEYNQPQHF; CDR3 DNA: TGTGCCTGGAGCGCGGAGTACAATCAGCCCCAGCATTTT; D gene: NA; clone size: NA; J gene: TRBJ1-5; V gene: TRBV30
CDR3 protein: CASSLASNEQFF; CDR3 DNA: TGTGCCAGCAGCTTGGCCTCGAATGAGCAGTTCTTC; D gene: NA; clone size: NA; J gene: TRBJ2-1; V gene: TRBV5-6
CDR3 protein: CASNSWADQETQYF; CDR3 DNA: TGTGCCAGTAACTCTTGGGCAGACCAAGAGACCCAGTACTTC; D gene: NA; clone size: NA; J gene: TRBJ2-5; V gene: TRBV19
CDR3 protein: CASSVRMTDVNSPLHF; CDR3 DNA: TGCGCCAGCAGCGTCAGGATGACAGATGTAAATTCACCCCTCCACTTT; D gene: NA; clone size: NA; J gene: TRBJ1-6; V gene: TRBV4-1
CDR3 protein: CASSRGPAGEETQYF; CDR3 DNA: TGTGCCAGCAGCCGAGGACCAGCGGGGGAAGAGACCCAGTACTTC; D gene: TRBD2; clone size: NA; J gene: TRBJ2-5; V gene: TRBV7-2
CDR3 protein: CASSSKGTGVEKLFF; CDR3 DNA: TGTGCCAGCAGCTCCAAGGGGACAGGGGTGGAAAAACTGTTTTTT; D gene: TRBD1; clone size: NA; J gene: TRBJ1-4; V gene: TRBV5-6
CDR3 protein: CASRGSGTDTQYF; CDR3 DNA: TGTGCCAGCCGGGGAAGCGGCACAGATACGCAGTATTTT; D gene: NA; clone size: NA; J gene: TRBJ2-3; V gene: TRBV9
CDR3 protein: CASSASQGHTGELFF; CDR3 DNA: TGTGCCAGCAGTGCATCCCAGGGGCATACCGGGGAGCTGTTTTTT; D gene: NA; clone size: once; J gene: TRBJ2-2; V gene: TRBV6-1
CDR3 protein: CASSATGNSNQPQHF; CDR3 DNA: TGTGCCAGCAGCGCGACGGGTAATAGCAATCAGCCCCAGCATTTT; D gene: NA; clone size: NA; J gene: TRBJ1-5; V gene: TRBV7-2
CDR3 protein: CASSPGLLQETQYF; CDR3 DNA: TGTGCCAGCAGCCCTGGACTCCTCCAAGAGACCCAGTACTTC; D gene: NA; clone size: NA; J gene: TRBJ2-5; V gene: TRBV7-9
CDR3 protein: CATTEEPGELFF; CDR3 DNA: TGTGCCACCACCGAGGAACCCGGGGAGCTGTTTTTT; D gene: NA; clone size: NA; J gene: TRBJ2-2; V gene: TRBV2
CDR3 protein: CASGRDRSNTEAFF; CDR3 DNA: TGTGCCAGCGGTCGGGACAGATCGAACACTGAAGCTTTCTTT; D gene: TRBD1; clone size: once; J gene: TRBJ1-1; V gene: TRBV7-9
CDR3 protein: CASRTGTTETQYF; CDR3 DNA: TGTGCCAGCAGAACTGGGACTACAGAGACCCAGTACTTC; D gene: TRBD2; clone size: NA; J gene: TRBJ2-5; V gene: TRBV5-4
CDR3 protein: CASSSTGSSNQPQHF; CDR3 DNA: TGTGCCAGCAGCAGCACAGGGAGTAGCAATCAGCCCCAGCATTTT; D gene: NA; clone size: NA; J gene: TRBJ1-5; V gene: TRBV6-5
CDR3 protein: CASSLVDSRGDIQYF; CDR3 DNA: TGTGCCAGCAGCTTGGTGGATAGTCGGGGAGACATTCAGTACTTC; D gene: NA; clone size: NA; J gene: TRBJ2-4; V gene: TRBV5-6
CDR3 protein: CASSLSRDQPQHF; CDR3 DNA: TGTGCCAGCAGCTTAAGCAGGGATCAGCCCCAGCATTTT; D gene: NA; clone size: few; J gene: TRBJ1-5; V gene: TRBV11-2